The present T cell receptor beta chain was sequenced within a study of STAT5B mutations in CD4+ large granular lymphocyte leukemia. Study overall: Healthy donors showed HLA-associated enrichment of the CDR3 'QG' motif.

Whole-study results and caveats: No patients shared main leukemic clonotypes, though less than 30% appeared at low frequency elsewhere. Patient CD4-sorted repertoires looked more clonal than healthy CD4+ repertoires, even without putative leukemic clones.

Only in-frame clones appear in the TCRdb table, and some are missing; sequencing was by immunoSEQ multiplex PCR. The sample lists around 34,000 clones, approximately 85% occurring once. With regard to this clone: Its antigen is currently unknown.

This TCR derives from a human donor in good health. The sequencing input was CD4+ T cells from blood buffy coats.

Here the CDR3 reads CASRRLAGAYNEQFF. The CDR3 region has the DNA TGTGCCAGCAGGCGTCTAGCGGGGGCCTACAATGAGCAGTTCTTC. The genes are TRBV11-2 and TRBJ2-1, with 10 bases fitting TRBD2. CDR3 length: 15 residues. V lost 6 bases to trimming and J lost 2 bases; unmatched junction nucleotides: 4. Germline-derived CDR1 and CDR2 are SGHAT and FQNNGV.